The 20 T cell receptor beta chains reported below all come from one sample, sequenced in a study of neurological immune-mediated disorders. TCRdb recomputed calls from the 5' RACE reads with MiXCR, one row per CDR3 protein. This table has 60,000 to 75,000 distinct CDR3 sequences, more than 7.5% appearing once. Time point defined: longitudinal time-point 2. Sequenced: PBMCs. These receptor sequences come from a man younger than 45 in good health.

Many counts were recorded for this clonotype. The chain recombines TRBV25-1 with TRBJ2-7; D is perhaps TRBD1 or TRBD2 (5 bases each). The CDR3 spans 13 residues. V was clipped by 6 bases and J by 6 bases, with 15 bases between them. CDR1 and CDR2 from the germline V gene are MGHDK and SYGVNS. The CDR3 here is CASRGRSYGEQYF. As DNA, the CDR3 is TGTGCCAGCAGGGGACGTTCATACGGCGAGCAGTACTTC.

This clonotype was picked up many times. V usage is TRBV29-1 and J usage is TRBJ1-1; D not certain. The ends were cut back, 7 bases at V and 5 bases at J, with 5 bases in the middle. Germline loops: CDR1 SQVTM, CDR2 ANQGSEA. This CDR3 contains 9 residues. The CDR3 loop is CSDTTEAFF. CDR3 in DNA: TGCAGCGACACTACTGAAGCTTTCTTT.

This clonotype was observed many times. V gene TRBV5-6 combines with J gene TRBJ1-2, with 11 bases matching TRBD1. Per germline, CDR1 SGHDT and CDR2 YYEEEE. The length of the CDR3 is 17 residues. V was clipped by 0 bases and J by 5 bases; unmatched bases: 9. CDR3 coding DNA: TGTGCCAGCAGCTTGGGTGAAAGGACAGGGGGCAAGTATGGCTACACCTTC. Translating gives CASSLGERTGGKYGYTF.

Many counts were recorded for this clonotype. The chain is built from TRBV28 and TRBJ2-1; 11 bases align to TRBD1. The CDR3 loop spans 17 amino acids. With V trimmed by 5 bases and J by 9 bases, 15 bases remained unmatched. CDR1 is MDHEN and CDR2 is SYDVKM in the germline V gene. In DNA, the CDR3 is TGTGCCAGCAGTCAAACAATGACCGGGACAGGGGGAATTGAGCAGTTCTTC. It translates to CASSQTMTGTGGIEQFF.

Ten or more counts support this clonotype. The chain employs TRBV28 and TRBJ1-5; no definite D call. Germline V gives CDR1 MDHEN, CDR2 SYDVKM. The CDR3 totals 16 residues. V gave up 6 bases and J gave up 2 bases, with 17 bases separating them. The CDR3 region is CASRPGRPLGNQPQHF. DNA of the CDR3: TGTGCCAGCAGGCCAGGACGTCCCCTAGGCAATCAGCCCCAGCATTTT.

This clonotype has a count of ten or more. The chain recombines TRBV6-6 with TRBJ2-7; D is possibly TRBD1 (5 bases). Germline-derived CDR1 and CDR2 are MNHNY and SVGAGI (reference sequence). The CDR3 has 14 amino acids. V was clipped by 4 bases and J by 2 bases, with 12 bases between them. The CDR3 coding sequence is TGTGCCAGCAGTTTACGACAGACAACCTACGAGCAGTACTTC. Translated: CASSLRQTTYEQYF.

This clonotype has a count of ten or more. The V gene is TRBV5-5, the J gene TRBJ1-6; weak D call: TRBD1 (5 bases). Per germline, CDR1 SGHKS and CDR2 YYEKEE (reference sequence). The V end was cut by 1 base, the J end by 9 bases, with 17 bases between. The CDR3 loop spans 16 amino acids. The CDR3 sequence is CASSLPTGRGGSPLHF. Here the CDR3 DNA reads TGTGCCAGCAGCTTGCCCACCGGGAGGGGCGGTTCACCCCTCCACTTT.

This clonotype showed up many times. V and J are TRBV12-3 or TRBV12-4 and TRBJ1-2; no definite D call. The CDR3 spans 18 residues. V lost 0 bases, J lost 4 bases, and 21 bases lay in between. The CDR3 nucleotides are TGTGCCAGCAGTTTAGCGCGCCCGGAGAGAGGACGCCCCTATGGCTACACCTTC. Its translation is CASSLARPERGRPYGYTF.

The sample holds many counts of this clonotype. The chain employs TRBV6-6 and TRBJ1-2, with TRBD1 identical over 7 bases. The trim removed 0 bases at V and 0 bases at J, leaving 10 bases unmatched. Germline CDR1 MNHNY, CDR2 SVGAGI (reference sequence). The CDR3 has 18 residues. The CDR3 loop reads CASSYSIGDSDANYGYTF. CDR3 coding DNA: TGTGCCAGCAGTTACTCGATTGGGGACAGCGACGCTAACTATGGCTACACCTTC.

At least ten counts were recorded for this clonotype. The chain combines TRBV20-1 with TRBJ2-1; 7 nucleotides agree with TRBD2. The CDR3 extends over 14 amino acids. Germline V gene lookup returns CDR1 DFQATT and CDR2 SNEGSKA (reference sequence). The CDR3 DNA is TGCAGAGCCGGTGGCGGGAGCTCCTACAATGAGCAGTTCTTC. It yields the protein CRAGGGSSYNEQFF.

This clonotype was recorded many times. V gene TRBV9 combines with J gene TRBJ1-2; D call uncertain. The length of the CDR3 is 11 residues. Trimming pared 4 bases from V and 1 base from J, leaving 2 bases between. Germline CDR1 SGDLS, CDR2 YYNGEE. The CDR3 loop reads CASSHNYGYTF. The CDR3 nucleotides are TGTGCCAGCAGCCATAACTATGGCTACACCTTC.

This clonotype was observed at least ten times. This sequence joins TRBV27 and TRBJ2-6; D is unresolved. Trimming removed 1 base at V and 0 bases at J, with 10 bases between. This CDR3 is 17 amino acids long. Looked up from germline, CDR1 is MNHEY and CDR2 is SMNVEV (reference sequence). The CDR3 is CASSLLDSVSGANVLTF. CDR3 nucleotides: TGTGCCAGCAGTTTATTAGATTCGGTCTCTGGGGCCAACGTCCTGACTTTC.

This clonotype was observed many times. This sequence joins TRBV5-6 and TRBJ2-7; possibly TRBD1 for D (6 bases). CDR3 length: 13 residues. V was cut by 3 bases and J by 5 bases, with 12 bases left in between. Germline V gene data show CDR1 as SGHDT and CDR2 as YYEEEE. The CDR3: CASSSTGSNEQYF. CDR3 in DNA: TGTGCCAGCAGCTCTACAGGGAGCAACGAGCAGTACTTC.

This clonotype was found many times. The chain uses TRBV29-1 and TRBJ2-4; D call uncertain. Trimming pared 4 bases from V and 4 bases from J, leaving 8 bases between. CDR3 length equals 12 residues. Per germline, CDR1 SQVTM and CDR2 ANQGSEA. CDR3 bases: TGCAGCGTTGCGTTTGGGAAAAACATTCAGTACTTC. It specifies CSVAFGKNIQYF.

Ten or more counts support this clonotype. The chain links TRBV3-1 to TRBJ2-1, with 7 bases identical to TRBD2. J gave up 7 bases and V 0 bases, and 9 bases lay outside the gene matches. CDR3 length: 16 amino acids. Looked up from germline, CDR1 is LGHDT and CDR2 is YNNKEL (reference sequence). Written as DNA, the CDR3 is TGTGCCAGCAGCCAAGAACAACTAGCGAGTGGGAATGAGCAGTTCTTC. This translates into CASSQEQLASGNEQFF.

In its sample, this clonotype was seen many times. The CDR3 coding sequence is TGTGCCAGCAGTTTCTACAGGGACAATGAGCAGTTCTTC. Amino acid sequence: CASSFYRDNEQFF. The J gene is TRBJ2-1, the V gene TRBV27; possible D gene TRBD1, 6 bases. The CDR3 consists of 13 residues. Germline V lookup: CDR1 MNHEY, CDR2 SMNVEV (reference sequence). The V and J ends lost 3 bases and 5 bases respectively, with 8 bases between them.

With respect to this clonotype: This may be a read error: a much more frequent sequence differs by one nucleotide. This CDR3 is CAISVGASDYEQYF. CDR3 in DNA: TGTGCCATCAGTGTTGGGGCTAGCGACTACGAGCAGTACTTC. V gene TRBV10-3 combines with J gene TRBJ2-7; weak D call: TRBD2 (6 bases). Trimming took off 4 bases at V and 3 bases at J, with 13 bases between the two ends. CDR1 and CDR2 (germline): ENHRY, SYGVKD. CDR3 length: 14 residues.

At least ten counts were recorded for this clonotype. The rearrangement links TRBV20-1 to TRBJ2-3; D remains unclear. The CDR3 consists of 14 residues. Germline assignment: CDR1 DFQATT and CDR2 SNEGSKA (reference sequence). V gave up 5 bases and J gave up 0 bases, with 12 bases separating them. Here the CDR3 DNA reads TGCAGTGCTGGTGACTGGTCGAGCACAGATACGCAGTATTTT. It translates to CSAGDWSSTDTQYF.

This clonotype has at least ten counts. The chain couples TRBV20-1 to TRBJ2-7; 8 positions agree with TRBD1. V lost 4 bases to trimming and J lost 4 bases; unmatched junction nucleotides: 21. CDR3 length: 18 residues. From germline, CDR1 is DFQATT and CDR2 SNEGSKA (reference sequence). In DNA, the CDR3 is TGCAGTGCTACATACACCCCCGGACAGGGCCGCACCCCATACGAGCAGTACTTC. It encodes CSATYTPGQGRTPYEQYF.

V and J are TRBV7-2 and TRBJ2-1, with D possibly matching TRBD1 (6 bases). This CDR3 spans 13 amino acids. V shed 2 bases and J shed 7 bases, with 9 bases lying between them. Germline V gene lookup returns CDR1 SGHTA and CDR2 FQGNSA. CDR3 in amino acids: CASSLIQGNEQFF. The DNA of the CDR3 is TGTGCCAGCAGCTTAATACAGGGTAATGAGCAGTTCTTC.